These 3 T cell receptor beta chains came from one sample sequenced in a study of radiotherapy plus CTLA-4 blockade in lung cancer (dated by TCRdb to 2016 to 2018). Library method: the immunoSEQ multiplex PCR assay. Not all clones reach the TCRdb copy of this immuneACCESS table, which keeps in-frame sequences only. Checked studies attribute under half of the gap to unresolved V genes and leave the rest unexplained. The sample includes 35,000 to 50,000 clones, with approximately 70% observed a single time. 3.5% to 4% of the sample is in the top ten clones. Sequencing was performed on peripheral blood, taken from a patient treated with radiotherapy plus ipilimumab. These receptors were taken from a human donor with non-small cell lung cancer who had a complete response to radiotherapy plus ipilimumab.

The chain combines TRBV5-4 with TRBJ2-7, with D maybe TRBD1 (6 bases). The CDR3 has 15 residues. Germline V lookup: CDR1 SGHNT, CDR2 YYREEE (reference sequence). V was shortened by 3 bases and J by 2 bases, with 15 bases between the two germline ends. The CDR3 region is CASSSQGVHTYEQYF. CDR3 DNA sequence: TGTGCCAGCAGCTCACAGGGAGTACACACCTACGAGCAGTACTTC.

V and J are TRBV18 and TRBJ2-7; 9 positions agree with TRBD1. Losses at the gene ends were 4 bases for V and 1 base for J; bases not matched to a gene: 5. CDR1 KGHSH and CDR2 LQKENI come from the germline V gene. The CDR3 extends over 15 amino acids. CDR3: CASSRPGTGSYEQYF. CDR3 nucleotides: TGTGCCAGCTCACGGCCCGGGACAGGGTCCTACGAGCAGTACTTC. Based on the CDR3 plus reference TRBV18 and TRBJ2-7, the full variable domain is NAGVMQNPRHLVRRRGQEARLRCSPMKGHSHVYWYRQLPEEGLKFMVYLQKENIIDESGMPKERFSAEFPKEGPSILRIQQVVRGDSAAYFCASSRPGTGSYEQYFGPGTRLTVT.

The chain carries TRBV7-8 and TRBJ2-5; perhaps TRBD1 as D (5 bases). Germline-derived CDR1 and CDR2 are SGHVS and FQNEAQ. The CDR3 has 12 residues. Trimming removed 6 bases at V and 4 bases at J, with 9 bases between. CDR3 nucleotide sequence: TGTGCCAGCAGAGGGGCGCCAGAGACCCAGTACTTC. Protein: CASRGAPETQYF. The variable domain in full, completed from reference TRBV7-8 and TRBJ2-5, reads GAGVSQSPRYKVAKRGQDVALRCDPISGHVSLFWYQQALGQGPEFLTYFQNEAQLDKSGLPSDRFFAERPEGSVSTLKIQRTQQEDSAVYLCASRGAPETQYFGPGTRLLVL.